This TCR beta chain was sequenced for a study of T cells in Graves' hyperthyroidism and ophthalmopathy. Study context: Pretreatment peripheral blood was obtained at initial diagnosis.

This clonotype was counted a few times. The diagnostic basis comprised clinical symptoms, serum thyroxine and TRAb, thyroid ultrasound and orbital computed tomography. Template material for amplifying TCR beta CDR3 regions consisted of RNA transcripts. The primer set for the first-round RT-PCR of the TCR CDR3 was HTBI. TCRdb used MiXCR to reprocess the multiplex PCR reads, holding one entry per CDR3 protein. The sample shows a few hundred thousand distinct CDR3 sequences, approximately 15% of them seen only once. Trimming removed 6 bases at V and 4 bases at J, with 12 bases between. CDR3 length: 14 residues. Germline V gene lookup returns CDR1 MNHNS and CDR2 SASEGT.

The gene calls are TRBV6-1 and TRBJ1-4; TRBD1 might be the D (6 bases). The sample comprised blood. The clonotype originates from a young woman with Graves' ophthalmopathy. The CDR3 spells CASRLQGDNEKLFF. The CDR3 DNA sequence: TGTGCCAGCAGATTACAGGGAGATAATGAAAAACTGTTTTTT.